This TCR beta chain was sequenced during a study of CD8+ T cells in alopecia areata. Reverse transcription of extracted RNA yielded cDNA, which provided the sequencing template. Profiled with immunoSEQ multiplex PCR; TCRdb holds only in-frame clones, not every one. The data show about 210,000 clones, around three fifths seen once. Study results and limitations: Normal scalp showed lower clonality than lesional scalp, especially alopecia totalis/universalis. Scalp sequencing captures resident alphabeta T cells of normal skin too. Among the top 100, expanded CD8+ clones, as well as scalp clonality, were significantly decreased by tofacitinib. Relative to mice, TCR sharing across patients was less clear, a difference possibly HLA-related.

Germline V gives CDR1 MGHDK, CDR2 SYGVNS. V was trimmed by 3 bases and J by 5 bases, leaving 19 bases between them. The CDR3 covers 16 residues. Of note for this clone: Its antigen is not known.

Described treatment: oral pan-JAK inhibitor, 5-10 mg twice daily. This sequence joins TRBV25-1 and TRBJ2-5, with D perhaps TRBD2 (5 bases). Here the sequenced sample was CD4+ T cells sorted from blood, taken at week 4, from a patient treated with tofacitinib. This receptor was identified in a human donor with alopecia areata. Here the CDR3 reads CASSDQDGNYPETQYF. CDR3 nucleotide sequence: TGTGCCAGCAGTGATCAGGACGGGAACTATCCGGAGACCCAGTACTTC.